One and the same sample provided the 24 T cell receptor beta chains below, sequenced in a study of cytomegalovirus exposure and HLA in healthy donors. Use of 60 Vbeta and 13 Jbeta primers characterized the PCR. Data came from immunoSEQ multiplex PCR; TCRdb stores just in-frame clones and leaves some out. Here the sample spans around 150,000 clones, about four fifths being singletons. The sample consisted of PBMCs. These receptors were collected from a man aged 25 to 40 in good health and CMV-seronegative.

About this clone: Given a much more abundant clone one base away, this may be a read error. The CDR3 bases are TGTGCCAGCAGCTTTCAGGGGAACACTGAAGCTTTCTTT. This codes for CASSFQGNTEAFF. The chain recombines TRBV7-8 with TRBJ1-1, with a tentative D call TRBD1 (5 bases). CDR1 SGHVS and CDR2 FQNEAQ come from the germline V gene. V lost 3 bases and J lost 1, with 6 bases in between. This CDR3 region has 13 residues.

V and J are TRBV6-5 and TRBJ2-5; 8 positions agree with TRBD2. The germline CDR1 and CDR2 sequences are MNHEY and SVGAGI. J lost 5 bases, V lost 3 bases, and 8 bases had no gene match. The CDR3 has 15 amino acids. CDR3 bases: TGTGCCAGCAGTTATGTAGCGGGGAATGGGGAGACCCAGTACTTC. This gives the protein CASSYVAGNGETQYF.

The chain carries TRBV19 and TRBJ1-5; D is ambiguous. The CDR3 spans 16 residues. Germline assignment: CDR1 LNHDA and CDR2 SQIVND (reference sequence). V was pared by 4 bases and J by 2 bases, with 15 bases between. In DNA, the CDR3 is TGTGCCAGTAGTAGCCCGGGAAAAGACGGCAATCAGCCCCAGCATTTT. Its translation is CASSSPGKDGNQPQHF.

The CDR3 reads CASRTEGPGNTIYF. CDR3 DNA: TGTGCCAGCAGGACCGAGGGTCCCGGAAACACCATATATTTT. The genes are TRBV5-4 and TRBJ1-3, with D unclear. This CDR3 contains 14 residues. From germline, CDR1 is SGHNT and CDR2 YYREEE (reference sequence). The V gene lost 5 bases and the J gene lost 4 bases, with 13 bases spanning the gap.

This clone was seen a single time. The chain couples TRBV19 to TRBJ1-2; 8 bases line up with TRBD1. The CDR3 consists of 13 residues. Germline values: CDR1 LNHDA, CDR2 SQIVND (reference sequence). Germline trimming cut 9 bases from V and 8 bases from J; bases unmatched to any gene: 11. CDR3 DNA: TGTGCCAGCGCCCCGGGACAGGTGCTGGGCTACACCTTC. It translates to CASAPGQVLGYTF.

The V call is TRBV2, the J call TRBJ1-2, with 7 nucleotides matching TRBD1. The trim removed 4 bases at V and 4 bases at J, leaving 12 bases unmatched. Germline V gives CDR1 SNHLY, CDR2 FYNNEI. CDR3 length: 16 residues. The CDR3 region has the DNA TGTGCCAGCAGTGGTCTGGAGGGGGCTAGGGTCTATGGCTACACCTTC. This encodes CASSGLEGARVYGYTF.

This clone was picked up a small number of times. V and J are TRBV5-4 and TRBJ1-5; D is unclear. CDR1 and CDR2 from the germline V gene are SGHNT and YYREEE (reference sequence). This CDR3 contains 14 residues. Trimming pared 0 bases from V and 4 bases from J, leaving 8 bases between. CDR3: CASSLDGQNQPQHF. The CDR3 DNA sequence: TGTGCCAGCAGCTTGGATGGTCAGAATCAGCCCCAGCATTTT. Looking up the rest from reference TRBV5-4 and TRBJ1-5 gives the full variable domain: ETGVTQSPTHLIKTRGQQVTLRCSSQSGHNTVSWYQQALGQGPQFIFQYYREEENGRGNFPPRFSGLQFPNYSSELNVNALELDDSALYLCASSLDGQNQPQHFGDGTRLSIL.

CDR3 coding DNA: TGCGCCAGCAGCCTGGGGACAGTCGACACTGAAGCTTTCTTT. It yields the protein CASSLGTVDTEAFF. The gene calls are TRBV4-1 and TRBJ1-1; TRBD1 aligns across 7 bases. Germline-derived CDR1 and CDR2 are MGHRA and YSYEKL. CDR3 length: 14 amino acids. V was clipped by 4 bases and J by 3 bases; unmatched bases: 5.

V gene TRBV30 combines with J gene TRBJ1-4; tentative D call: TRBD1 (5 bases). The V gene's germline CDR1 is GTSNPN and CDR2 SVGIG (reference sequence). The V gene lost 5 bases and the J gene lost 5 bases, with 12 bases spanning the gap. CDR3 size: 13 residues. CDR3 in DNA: TGTGCCTGGGGTCCGGGGGGGAATGAAAAACTGTTTTTT. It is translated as CAWGPGGNEKLFF.

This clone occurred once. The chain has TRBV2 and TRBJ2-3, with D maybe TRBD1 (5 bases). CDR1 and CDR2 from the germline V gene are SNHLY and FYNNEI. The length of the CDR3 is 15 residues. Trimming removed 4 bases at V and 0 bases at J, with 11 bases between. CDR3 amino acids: CASSVQGISTDTQYF. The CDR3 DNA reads TGTGCCAGCAGTGTTCAGGGAATAAGCACAGATACGCAGTATTTT.

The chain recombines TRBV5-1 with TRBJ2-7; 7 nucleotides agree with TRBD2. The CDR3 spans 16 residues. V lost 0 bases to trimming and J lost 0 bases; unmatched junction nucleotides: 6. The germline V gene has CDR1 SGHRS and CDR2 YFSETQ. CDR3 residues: CASSLEGSSGSYEQYF. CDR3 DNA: TGCGCCAGCAGCTTGGAGGGGTCTAGCGGCTCCTACGAGCAGTACTTC.

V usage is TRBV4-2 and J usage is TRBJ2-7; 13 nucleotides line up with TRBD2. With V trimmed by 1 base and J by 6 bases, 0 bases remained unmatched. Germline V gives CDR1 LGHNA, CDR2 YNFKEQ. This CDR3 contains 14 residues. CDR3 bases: TGTGCCAGCAGCCAAGGGACTAGCGGGAGCGAGCAGTACTTC. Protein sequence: CASSQGTSGSEQYF.

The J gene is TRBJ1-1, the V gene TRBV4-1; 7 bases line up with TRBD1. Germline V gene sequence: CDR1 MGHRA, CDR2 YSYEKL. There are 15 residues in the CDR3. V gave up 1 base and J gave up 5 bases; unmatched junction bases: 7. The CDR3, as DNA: TGCGCCAGCAGCCAAGCTTACAGGGGAAGGACTGAAGCTTTCTTT. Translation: CASSQAYRGRTEAFF.

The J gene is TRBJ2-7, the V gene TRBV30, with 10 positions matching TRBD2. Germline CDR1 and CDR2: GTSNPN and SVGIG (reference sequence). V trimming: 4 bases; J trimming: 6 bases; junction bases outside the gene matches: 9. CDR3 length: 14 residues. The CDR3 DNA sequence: TGTGCCTGGAAGTGGGCCGGGACTAGCGCCGAGCAGTACTTC. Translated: CAWKWAGTSAEQYF.

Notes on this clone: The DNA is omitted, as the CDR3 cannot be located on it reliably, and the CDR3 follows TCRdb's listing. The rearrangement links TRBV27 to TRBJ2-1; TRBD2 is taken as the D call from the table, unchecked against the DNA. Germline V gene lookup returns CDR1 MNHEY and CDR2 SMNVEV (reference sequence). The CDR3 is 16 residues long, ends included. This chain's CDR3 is CARYFCGRRSYNEQFF.

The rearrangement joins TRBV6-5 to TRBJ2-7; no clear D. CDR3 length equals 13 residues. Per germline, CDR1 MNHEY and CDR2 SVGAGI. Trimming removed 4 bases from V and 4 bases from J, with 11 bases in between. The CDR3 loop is CASSSPRIYEQYF. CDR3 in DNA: TGTGCCAGCAGTTCGCCGAGAATATACGAGCAGTACTTC.

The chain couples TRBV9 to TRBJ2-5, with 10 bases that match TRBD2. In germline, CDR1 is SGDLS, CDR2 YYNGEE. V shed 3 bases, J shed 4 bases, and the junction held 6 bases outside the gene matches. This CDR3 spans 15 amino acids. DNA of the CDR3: TGTGCCAGCAGCGGAGATGGACTAGCGGCAGAGACCCAGTACTTC. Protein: CASSGDGLAAETQYF.

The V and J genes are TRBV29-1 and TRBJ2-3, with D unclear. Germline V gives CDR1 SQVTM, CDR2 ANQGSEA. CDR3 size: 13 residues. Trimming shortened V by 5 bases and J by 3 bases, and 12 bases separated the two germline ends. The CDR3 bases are TGCAGCGTTTGTTCCAGGCATACAGATACGCAGTATTTT. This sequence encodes CSVCSRHTDTQYF.

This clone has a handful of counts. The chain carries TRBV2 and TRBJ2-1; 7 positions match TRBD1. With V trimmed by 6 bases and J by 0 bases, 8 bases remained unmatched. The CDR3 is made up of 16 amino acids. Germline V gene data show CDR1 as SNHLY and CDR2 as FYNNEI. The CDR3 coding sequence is TGTGCCAGCAGGACCACAGGGGCCAGCTCCTACAATGAGCAGTTCTTC. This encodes CASRTTGASSYNEQFF.

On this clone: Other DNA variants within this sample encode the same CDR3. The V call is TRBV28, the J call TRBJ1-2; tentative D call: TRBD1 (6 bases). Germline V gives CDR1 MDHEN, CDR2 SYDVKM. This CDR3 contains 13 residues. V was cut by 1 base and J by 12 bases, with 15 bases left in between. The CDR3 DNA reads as TGTGCCAGCAGTTTATCGGCACGGGGGGCTGACACCTTC. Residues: CASSLSARGADTF.

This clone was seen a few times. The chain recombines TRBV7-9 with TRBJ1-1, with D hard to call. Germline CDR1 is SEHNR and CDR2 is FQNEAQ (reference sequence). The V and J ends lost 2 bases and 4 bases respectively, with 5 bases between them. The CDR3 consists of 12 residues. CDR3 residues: CASSLLATEAFF. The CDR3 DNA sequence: TGTGCCAGCAGCTTACTGGCCACTGAAGCTTTCTTT.

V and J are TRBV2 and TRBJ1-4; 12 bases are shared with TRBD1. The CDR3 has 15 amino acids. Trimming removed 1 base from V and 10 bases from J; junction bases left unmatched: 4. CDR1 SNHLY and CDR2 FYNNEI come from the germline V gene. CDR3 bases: TGTGCCAGCAGTGAAGTACGGGACAGGGGGCGAAAACTGTTTTTT. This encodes CASSEVRDRGRKLFF.

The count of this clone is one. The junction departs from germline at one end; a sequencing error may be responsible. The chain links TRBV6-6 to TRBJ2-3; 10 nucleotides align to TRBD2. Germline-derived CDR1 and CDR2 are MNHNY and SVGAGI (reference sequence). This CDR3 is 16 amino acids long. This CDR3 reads CASSYSLAGVTDTQYF. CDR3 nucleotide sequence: TGTGCCAGCAGCTACTCGCTAGCGGGAGTCACAGATACGCAGTATTTT.

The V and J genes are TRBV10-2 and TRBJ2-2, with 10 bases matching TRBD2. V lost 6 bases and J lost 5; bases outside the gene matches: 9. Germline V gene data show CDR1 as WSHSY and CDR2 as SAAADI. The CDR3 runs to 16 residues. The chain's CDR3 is CASRMVAGGATGELFF. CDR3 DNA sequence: TGCGCCAGCAGGATGGTAGCGGGGGGTGCAACCGGGGAGCTGTTTTTT.